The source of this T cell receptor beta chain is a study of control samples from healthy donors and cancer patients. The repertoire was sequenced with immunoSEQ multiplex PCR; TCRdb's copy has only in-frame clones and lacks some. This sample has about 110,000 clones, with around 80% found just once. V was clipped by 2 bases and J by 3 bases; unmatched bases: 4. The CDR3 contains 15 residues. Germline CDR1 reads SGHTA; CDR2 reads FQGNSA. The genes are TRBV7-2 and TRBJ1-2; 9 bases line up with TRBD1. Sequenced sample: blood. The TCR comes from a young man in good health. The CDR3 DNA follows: TGTGCCAGCAGCTTAATCCGGACAGGGGACTATGGCTACACCTTC. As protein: CASSLIRTGDYGYTF. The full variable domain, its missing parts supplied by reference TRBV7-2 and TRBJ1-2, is GAGVSQSPSNKVTEKGKDVELRCDPISGHTALYWYRQSLGQGLEFLIYFQGNSAPDKSGLPSDRFSAERTGGSVSTLTIQRTQQEDSAVYLCASSLIRTGDYGYTFGSGTRLTVV.